The source of this TCR beta chain is a study of shared clonotypes between healthy human individuals. General study findings and limits: The generation probabilities recorded for non-shared clonotypes fell below those of clonotypes shared by all four donors.

Terminally differentiated effector memory CD45RA+ cells were excluded by CCR7 positive selection of CD45RO-negative cells. All participating donors were Caucasian adults from Nashville, Tennessee. Several immunoSEQ 96-well plates shared each subset's DNA, each plate a replicate. Replicate sorted-subset PCRs were loaded with around 200 ng DNA, roughly 33,000 T cell genomes. The assay was immunoSEQ multiplex PCR, and TCRdb's table has in-frame clones only and misses some. The table lists roughly 2.1 million clones, around 93% of them singletons. This clone came up once. What it binds is unknown. Sequencing was performed on naive CD8+ T cells from PBMCs. This receptor was identified in a man younger than 35 in good health. Some clones in this sample may be carry-over from other donors' samples.

CDR3 nucleotide sequence: TGCAGCGTTGAATCGCGGGACAGGGCGAACACCGGGGAGCTGTTTTTT. Its protein product is CSVESRDRANTGELFF. The genes are TRBV29-1 and TRBJ2-2; 9 nucleotides line up with TRBD1. The CDR3 runs 16 residues. J lost 0 bases, V lost 2 bases, and 4 bases had no gene match. Germline V gene sequence: CDR1 SQVTM, CDR2 ANQGSEA.